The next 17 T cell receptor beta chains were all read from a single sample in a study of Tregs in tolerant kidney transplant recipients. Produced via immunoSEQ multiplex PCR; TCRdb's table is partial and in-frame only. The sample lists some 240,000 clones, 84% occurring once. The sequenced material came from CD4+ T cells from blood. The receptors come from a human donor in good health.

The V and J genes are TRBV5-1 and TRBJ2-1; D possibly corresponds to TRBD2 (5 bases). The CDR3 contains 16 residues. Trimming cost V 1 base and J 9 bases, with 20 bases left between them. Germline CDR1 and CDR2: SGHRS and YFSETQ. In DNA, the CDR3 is TGCGCCAGCAGCTTGCGCCTAGCCCGAAGAGTCCGTGAGCAGTTCTTC. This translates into CASSLRLARRVREQFF.

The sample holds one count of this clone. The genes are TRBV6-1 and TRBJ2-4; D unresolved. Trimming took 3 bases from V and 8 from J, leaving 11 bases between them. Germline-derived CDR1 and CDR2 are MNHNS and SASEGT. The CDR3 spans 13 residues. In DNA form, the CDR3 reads TGTGCCAGCAGTGACAGCCCGCAGGACATTCAGTACTTC. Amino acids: CASSDSPQDIQYF.

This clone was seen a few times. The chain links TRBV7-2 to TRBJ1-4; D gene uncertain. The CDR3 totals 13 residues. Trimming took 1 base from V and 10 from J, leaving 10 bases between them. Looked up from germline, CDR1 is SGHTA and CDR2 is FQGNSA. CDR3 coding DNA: TGTGCCAGCAGCTTAGATCCCTCGGGAAAACTGTTTTTT. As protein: CASSLDPSGKLFF.

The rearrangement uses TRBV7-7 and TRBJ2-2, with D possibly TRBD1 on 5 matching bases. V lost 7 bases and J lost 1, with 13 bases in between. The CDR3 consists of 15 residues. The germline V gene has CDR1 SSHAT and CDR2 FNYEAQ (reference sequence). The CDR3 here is CASMAGQGNTGELFF. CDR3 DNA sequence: TGTGCCAGCATGGCTGGGCAGGGGAACACCGGGGAGCTGTTTTTT.

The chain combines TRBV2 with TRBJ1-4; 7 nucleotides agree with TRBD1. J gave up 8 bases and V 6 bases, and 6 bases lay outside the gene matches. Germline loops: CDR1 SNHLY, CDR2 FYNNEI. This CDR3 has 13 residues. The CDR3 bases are TGTGCCAGCAGCCGGGACAGAAGGGAAAAACTGTTTTTT. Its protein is CASSRDRREKLFF.

CDR3 sequence reads: CASKLGLAAQETQYF. The CDR3 coding sequence is TGTGCCAGCAAGTTGGGACTAGCGGCCCAAGAGACCCAGTACTTC. The chain has TRBV9 and TRBJ2-5, with TRBD2 identical over 11 bases. The CDR3 is 15 residues long. Trimming at V came to 6 bases and at J to 1 base, leaving 5 bases not matched to a gene. CDR1 is SGDLS, CDR2 YYNGEE, per germline.

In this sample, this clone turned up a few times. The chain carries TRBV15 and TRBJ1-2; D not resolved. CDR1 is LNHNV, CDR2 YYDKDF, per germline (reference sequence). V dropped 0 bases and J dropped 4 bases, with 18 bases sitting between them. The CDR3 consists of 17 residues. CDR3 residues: CATSRDYVSYSPYGYTF. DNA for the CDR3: TGTGCCACCAGCAGAGATTATGTCAGCTATTCACCCTATGGCTACACCTTC.

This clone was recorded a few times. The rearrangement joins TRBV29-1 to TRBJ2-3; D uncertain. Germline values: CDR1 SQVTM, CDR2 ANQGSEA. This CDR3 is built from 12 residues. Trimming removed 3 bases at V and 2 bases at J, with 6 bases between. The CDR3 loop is CSVDGFTDTQYF. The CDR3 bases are TGCAGCGTTGACGGATTCACAGATACGCAGTATTTT.

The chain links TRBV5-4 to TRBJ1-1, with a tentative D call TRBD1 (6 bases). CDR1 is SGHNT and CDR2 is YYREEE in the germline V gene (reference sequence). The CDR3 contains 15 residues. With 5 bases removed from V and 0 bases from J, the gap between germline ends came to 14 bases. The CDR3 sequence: CASRLGQWMNTEAFF. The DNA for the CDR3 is TGTGCCAGCAGATTAGGACAGTGGATGAACACTGAAGCTTTCTTT. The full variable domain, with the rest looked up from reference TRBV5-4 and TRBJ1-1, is ETGVTQSPTHLIKTRGQQVTLRCSSQSGHNTVSWYQQALGQGPQFIFQYYREEENGRGNFPPRFSGLQFPNYSSELNVNALELDDSALYLCASRLGQWMNTEAFFGQGTRLTVV.

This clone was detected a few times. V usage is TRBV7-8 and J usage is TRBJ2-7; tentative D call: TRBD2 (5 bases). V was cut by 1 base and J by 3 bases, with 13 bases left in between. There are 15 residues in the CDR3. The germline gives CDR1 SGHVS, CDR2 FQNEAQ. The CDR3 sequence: CASSLGGRGGYEQYF. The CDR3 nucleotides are TGTGCCAGCAGCTTAGGTGGTCGAGGAGGCTACGAGCAGTACTTC.

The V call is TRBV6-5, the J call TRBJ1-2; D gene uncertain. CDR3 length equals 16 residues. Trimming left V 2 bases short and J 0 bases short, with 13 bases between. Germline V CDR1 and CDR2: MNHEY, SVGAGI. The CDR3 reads CASSYGVGGSNYGYTF. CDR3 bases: TGTGCCAGCAGTTACGGAGTGGGCGGATCTAACTATGGCTACACCTTC.

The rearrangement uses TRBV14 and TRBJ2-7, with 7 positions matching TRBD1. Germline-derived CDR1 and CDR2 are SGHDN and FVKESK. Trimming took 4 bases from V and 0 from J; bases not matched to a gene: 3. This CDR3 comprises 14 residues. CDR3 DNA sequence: TGTGCCAGCAGCCGGACAGGTTTCTCCTACGAGCAGTACTTC. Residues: CASSRTGFSYEQYF.

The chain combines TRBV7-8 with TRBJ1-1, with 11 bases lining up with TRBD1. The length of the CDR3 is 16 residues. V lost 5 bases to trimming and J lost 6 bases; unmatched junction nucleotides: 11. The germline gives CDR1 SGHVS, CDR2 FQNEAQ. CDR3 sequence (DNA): TGTGCCAGCAGCCCTCGGGACAGGGGGTTGAGGGCTGAAGCTTTCTTT. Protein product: CASSPRDRGLRAEAFF.

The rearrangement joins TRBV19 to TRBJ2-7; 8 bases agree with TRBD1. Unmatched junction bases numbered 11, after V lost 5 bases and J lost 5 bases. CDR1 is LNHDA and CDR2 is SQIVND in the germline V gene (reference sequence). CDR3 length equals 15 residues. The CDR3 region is CASSPDRVVRDEQYF. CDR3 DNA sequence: TGTGCCAGTAGTCCGGACAGGGTGGTTCGAGACGAGCAGTACTTC. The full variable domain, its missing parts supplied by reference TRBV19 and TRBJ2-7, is DGGITQSPKYLFRKEGQNVTLSCEQNLNHDAMYWYRQDPGQGLRLIYYSQIVNDFQKGDIAEGYSVSREKKESFPLTVTSAQKNPTAFYLCASSPDRVVRDEQYFGPGTRLTVT.

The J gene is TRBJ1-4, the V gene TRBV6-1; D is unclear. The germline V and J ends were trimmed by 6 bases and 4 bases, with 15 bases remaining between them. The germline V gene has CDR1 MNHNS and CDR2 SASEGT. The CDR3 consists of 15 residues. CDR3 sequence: CASRPMGSLNEKLFF. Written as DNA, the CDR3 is TGTGCCAGCAGACCTATGGGCAGTCTTAATGAAAAACTGTTTTTT.

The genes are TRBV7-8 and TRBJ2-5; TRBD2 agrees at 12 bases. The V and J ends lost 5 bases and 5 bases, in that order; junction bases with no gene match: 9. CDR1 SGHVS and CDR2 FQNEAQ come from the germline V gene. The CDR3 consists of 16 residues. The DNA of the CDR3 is TGTGCCAGCAGCCGGGCTAGCGGGGGGGCCCGGGAGACCCAGTACTTC. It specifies CASSRASGGARETQYF.

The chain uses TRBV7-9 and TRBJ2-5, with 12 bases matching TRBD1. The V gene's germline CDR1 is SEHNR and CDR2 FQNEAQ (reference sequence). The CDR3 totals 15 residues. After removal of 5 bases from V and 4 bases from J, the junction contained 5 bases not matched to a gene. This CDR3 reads CASSGGTGGGETQYF. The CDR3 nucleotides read TGTGCCAGCAGCGGAGGGACAGGGGGCGGAGAGACCCAGTACTTC.